This TCR beta chain was recovered during a study of T cells in Graves' hyperthyroidism and ophthalmopathy. TCR beta CDR3 regions were amplified from RNA. TCR CDR3 underwent first-round RT-PCR with the HTBI primer set. From the multiplex PCR reads, TCRdb called clonotypes with MiXCR, one entry per CDR3 protein. The table shows 600,000 or so distinct CDR3 sequences, with about 45% occurring only once. Germline V gene lookup returns CDR1 ENHRY and CDR2 SYGVKD. V shed 6 bases, J shed 5 bases, and the junction held 12 bases outside the gene matches. This CDR3 has 17 amino acids. This clonotype was seen a few times.

Sequencing used peripheral blood or thyroid tissue (not recorded which). This clonotype was sampled from a woman under 30 with Graves' hyperthyroidism. The chain combines TRBV10-3 with TRBJ2-2; 10 bases line up with TRBD2. CDR3 sequence reads: CAISRLAGERRTGELFF. The CDR3 DNA reads TGTGCCATCAGCCGCCTAGCGGGAGAAAGGAGAACCGGGGAGCTGTTTTTT.